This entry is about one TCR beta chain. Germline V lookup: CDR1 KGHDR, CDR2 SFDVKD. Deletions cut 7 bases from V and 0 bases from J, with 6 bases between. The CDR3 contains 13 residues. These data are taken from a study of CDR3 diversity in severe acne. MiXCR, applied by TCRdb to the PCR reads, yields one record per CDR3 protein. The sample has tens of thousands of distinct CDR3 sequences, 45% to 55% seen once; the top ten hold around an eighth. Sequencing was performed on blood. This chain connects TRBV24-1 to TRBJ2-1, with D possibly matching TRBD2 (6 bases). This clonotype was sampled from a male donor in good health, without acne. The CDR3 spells CATSGSSYNEQFF. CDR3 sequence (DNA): TGTGCCACCAGCGGGAGCTCCTACAATGAGCAGTTCTTC.